The 22 T cell receptor beta chains in this list originate from one sample, sequenced in a study of spatial heterogeneity in lung cancer. TCRdb re-derived calls from the 5' RACE reads in MiXCR, one entry per CDR3 protein. The table includes under 150,000 distinct CDR3 sequences, roughly an eighth detected once. The time point: blood at routine non-recurrence follow-up after resection. Whole RNA, isolated from tumor, nontumor lung or frozen PBMC, was sequenced without prior sorting. Source: PBMCs, taken at follow-up. These receptor sequences come from a male donor with early-stage non-small cell lung cancer.

This clonotype has just a few counts. The chain joins TRBV5-6 to TRBJ1-1; D ambiguous. This CDR3 contains 13 residues. The germline V and J ends were trimmed by 1 base and 3 bases, with 7 bases remaining between them. The germline gives CDR1 SGHDT, CDR2 YYEEEE. CDR3 region: CASSLNIYTEAFF. CDR3 nucleotides: TGTGCCAGCAGCTTGAACATATACACTGAAGCTTTCTTT.

This clonotype has a handful of counts. The chain carries TRBV20-1 and TRBJ2-3; 8 nucleotides match TRBD2. Per the germline V gene, CDR1 is DFQATT and CDR2 is SNEGSKA (reference sequence). There are 15 residues in the CDR3. Trimming took 3 bases from V and 3 from J; bases not matched to a gene: 8. CDR3 sequence (DNA): TGCAGTGCTAGTCGCAGCGGGGGAGGGACAGATACGCAGTATTTT. This translates into CSASRSGGGTDTQYF.

The chain couples TRBV12-3 or TRBV12-4 to TRBJ2-1, with D maybe TRBD2 (6 bases). The CDR3 sequence is 16 residues long. Trimming stripped 5 bases from V and 7 bases from J, with 21 bases between. CDR3 in DNA: TGTGCCAGCAGTCTCACGGGACTCCTTAAGGGGAATGAGCAGTTCTTC. Translation: CASSLTGLLKGNEQFF.

At least ten counts were recorded for this clonotype. The chain has TRBV7-3 and TRBJ2-6; the D gene could be TRBD1 or TRBD2 (6 bases each). The germline CDR1 and CDR2 sequences are SGHTA and FQGTGA. V lost 5 bases and J 3 bases, leaving 14 bases between the germline ends. The CDR3 contains 16 residues. CDR3 nucleotide sequence: TGTGCCAGCAGCCCACCGGGGGCGGTTGGGGCCAACGTCCTGACTTTC. It yields the protein CASSPPGAVGANVLTF. The full variable domain, in which reference TRBV7-3 and TRBJ2-6 provide the parts outside the CDR3, is GAGVSQTPSNKVTEKGKYVELRCDPISGHTALYWYRQSLGQGPEFLIYFQGTGAADDSGLPNDRFFAVRPEGSVSTLKIQRTERGDSAVYLCASSPPGAVGANVLTFGAGSRLTVL.

The chain joins TRBV4-1 to TRBJ2-1; TRBD2 aligns across 9 bases. Trimming at V came to 4 bases and at J to 2 bases, leaving 6 bases not matched to a gene. Looked up from germline, CDR1 is MGHRA and CDR2 is YSYEKL. CDR3 length: 16 amino acids. The CDR3 nucleotides read TGCGCCAGCAGCCGAGAGACTAGCGGCCCCTACAATGAGCAGTTCTTC. It specifies CASSRETSGPYNEQFF.

This clonotype came up a few times. The chain is built from TRBV28 and TRBJ1-3; D gene uncertain. V was pared by 5 bases and J by 4 bases, with 9 bases between. The CDR3 covers 13 residues. Germline V CDR1 and CDR2: MDHEN, SYDVKM. CDR3 coding DNA: TGTGCCAGCAGTATAGCGTCGGGAAACACCATATATTTT. Its translation is CASSIASGNTIYF.

The chain combines TRBV4-2 with TRBJ1-3; D unresolved. The CDR3 loop spans 15 amino acids. The V end was cut by 0 bases, the J end by 2 bases, with 8 bases between. Germline assignment: CDR1 LGHNA and CDR2 YNFKEQ. DNA of the CDR3: TGTGCCAGCAGCCAAGAATCGGGAACTGGAAACACCATATATTTT. Its protein product is CASSQESGTGNTIYF.

At least ten counts were recorded for this clonotype. V gene TRBV7-2 combines with J gene TRBJ1-2; maybe TRBD1 (6 bases). CDR3 length equals 12 residues. Germline-derived CDR1 and CDR2 are SGHTA and FQGNSA. V was clipped by 6 bases and J by 8 bases, with 13 bases between them. This CDR3 reads CASRAGAGGYTF. CDR3 sequence (DNA): TGTGCCAGCAGGGCAGGGGCGGGGGGCTACACCTTC.

This clonotype has ten or more counts. V gene TRBV5-5 combines with J gene TRBJ1-5; TRBD1 matches 7 bases. Germline V gives CDR1 SGHKS, CDR2 YYEKEE (reference sequence). The CDR3 totals 17 residues. Germline trimming cut 4 bases from V and 1 base from J; bases unmatched to any gene: 11. The DNA of the CDR3 is TGTGCCAGCAGCCCGGTGACAGGGCCCCTAAGCAATCAGCCCCAGCATTTT. It translates to CASSPVTGPLSNQPQHF. Full variable domain (missing parts from reference TRBV5-5 and TRBJ1-5): DAGVTQSPTHLIKTRGQQVTLRCSPISGHKSVSWYQQVLGQGPQFIFQYYEKEERGRGNFPDRFSARQFPNYSSELNVNALLLGDSALYLCASSPVTGPLSNQPQHFGDGTRLSIL.

This clonotype has a handful of counts. The chain recombines TRBV7-9 with TRBJ2-7, with D possibly being TRBD1 (5 bases). V was trimmed by 1 base and J by 2 bases, leaving 12 bases between them. The CDR3 sequence is 15 residues long. Germline CDR1 SEHNR, CDR2 FQNEAQ (reference sequence). CDR3 loop: CASSLVEKGAYEQYF. The DNA of the CDR3 is TGTGCCAGCAGCTTAGTAGAGAAAGGGGCCTACGAGCAGTACTTC. The variable domain in full, with the rest retrieved from reference TRBV7-9 and TRBJ2-7, is DTGVSQNPRHKITKRGQNVTFRCDPISEHNRLYWYRQTLGQGPEFLTYFQNEAQLEKSRLLSDRFSAERPKGSFSTLEIQRTEQGDSAMYLCASSLVEKGAYEQYFGPGTRLTVT.

The chain uses TRBV5-1 and TRBJ2-5; D is possibly TRBD1 (5 bases). Germline lookup yields CDR1 SGHRS and CDR2 YFSETQ. V was pared by 2 bases and J by 1 base, with 12 bases between. The CDR3 consists of 15 residues. The CDR3 region has the DNA TGCGCCAGCAGCTTTACAGGTTCGCGCCAAGAGACCCAGTACTTC. This codes for CASSFTGSRQETQYF.

This clonotype was observed at least ten times. The chain has TRBV4-3 and TRBJ1-6; unclear D gene. The CDR3 totals 14 residues. The V gene lost 3 bases and the J gene lost 8 bases, with 11 bases spanning the gap. Germline V lookup: CDR1 LGHNA, CDR2 YSLEER. This CDR3 reads CASSHRGPYSPLHF. CDR3 in DNA: TGCGCCAGCAGCCACCGCGGACCTTATTCACCCCTCCACTTT.

This clonotype was observed a few times. The gene calls are TRBV28 and TRBJ1-5; D is possibly TRBD1 (5 bases). The germline V gene has CDR1 MDHEN and CDR2 SYDVKM. This CDR3 comprises 15 residues. Trimming left V 3 bases short and J 1 base short, with 10 bases between. CDR3 bases: TGTGCCAGCAGTTTCTGGGGCGGAAGCAATCAGCCCCAGCATTTT. Encoded protein: CASSFWGGSNQPQHF.

The gene calls are TRBV30 and TRBJ1-5; D is possibly TRBD1 (5 bases). This CDR3 spans 13 amino acids. Per the germline V gene, CDR1 is GTSNPN and CDR2 is SVGIG (reference sequence). V dropped 7 bases and J dropped 0 bases, with 10 bases sitting between them. CDR3 region: CASGMGSNQPQHF. The CDR3 nucleotides are TGTGCCTCAGGGATGGGTAGCAATCAGCCCCAGCATTTT.

This clonotype has at least ten counts. At one end the junction does not follow the germline gene, possibly because of a read error. The rearrangement joins TRBV20-1 to TRBJ2-5, with 8 bases that match TRBD1. Germline V lookup: CDR1 DFQATT, CDR2 SNEGSKA (reference sequence). This CDR3 has 13 residues. CDR3 coding DNA: TGCAGTGCCAGAGGGGACAGGAAAGAGACCCAGTACTTC. Amino acids: CSARGDRKETQYF.

The gene calls are TRBV5-1 and TRBJ1-5; D call uncertain. The CDR3 spans 15 residues. V lost 1 base and J lost 1, with 9 bases in between. Germline V gene data show CDR1 as SGHRS and CDR2 as YFSETQ. The CDR3 region is CASSLYYGSNQPQHF. The DNA for the CDR3 is TGCGCCAGCAGCTTGTACTACGGAAGCAATCAGCCCCAGCATTTT.

This clonotype appeared many times. CDR3 sequence: CASSLATHSVASSTDTQYF. The CDR3 coding sequence is TGTGCCAGCAGCTTAGCCACCCATAGCGTCGCCTCTAGCACAGATACGCAGTATTTT. The chain recombines TRBV7-6 with TRBJ2-3, with a possible D match to TRBD2 (5 bases). This CDR3 region has 19 residues. In germline, CDR1 is SGHVS, CDR2 FNYEAQ. Trimming pared 0 bases from V and 0 bases from J, leaving 19 bases between.

This clonotype was detected ten times or more. The chain has TRBV28 and TRBJ1-5, with TRBD1 matching 8 bases. This CDR3 has 16 residues. CDR1 and CDR2 (germline): MDHEN, SYDVKM. V lost 6 bases, J lost 9 bases, and 16 bases stayed unmatched. Here the CDR3 DNA reads TGTGCCAGCAGCCTTATAAGGGCCGACAGGGGAAGGCCCCAGCATTTT. Amino acids: CASSLIRADRGRPQHF. Complete variable domain (other parts from reference TRBV28 and TRBJ1-5): DVKVTQSSRYLVKRTGEKVFLECVQDMDHENMFWYRQDPGLGLRLIYFSYDVKMKEKGDIPEGYSVSREKKERFSLILESASTNQTSMYLCASSLIRADRGRPQHFGDGTRLSIL.

This clonotype has at least ten counts. This rearrangement joins TRBV5-4 to TRBJ2-7; D might be TRBD2 (5 bases). Germline CDR1 SGHNT, CDR2 YYREEE (reference sequence). Trimming pared 2 bases from V and 3 bases from J, leaving 12 bases between. The CDR3 has 14 amino acids. The CDR3 region is CASSFRDTNYEQYF. For the CDR3, the DNA is TGTGCCAGCAGCTTTCGGGATACCAACTACGAGCAGTACTTC.

The chain employs TRBV6-5 and TRBJ2-1; 8 nucleotides agree with TRBD2. V dropped 6 bases and J dropped 10; count of bases not matched to a gene: 11. The CDR3 is made up of 14 amino acids. The germline V gene has CDR1 MNHEY and CDR2 SVGAGI. The CDR3 coding sequence is TGTGCCAGCAGAAAACGACGGGGGGGCGGAGAGCAGTTCTTC. Translating gives CASRKRRGGGEQFF.

This clonotype was seen a few times. V and J are TRBV12-3 or TRBV12-4 and TRBJ1-5, with a tentative D call TRBD1 (6 bases). The CDR3 sequence is 15 residues long. Trimming removed 5 bases at V and 6 bases at J, with 17 bases between. CDR3 DNA: TGTGCCAGCAGTCGGGCCAGGGGCTGGGTTCAGCCCCAGCATTTT. Protein sequence: CASSRARGWVQPQHF.

The J gene is TRBJ2-7, the V gene TRBV21-1; TRBD1 was called by the table and not checked on the DNA. TRBV21-1 is a pseudogene. The length of the CDR3 is 14 residues. The CDR3 bases are TGTGCCAGCAGCGGACGGGGCAGTGGCTACGAGCAGTACTTC. This sequence encodes CASSGRGSGYEQYF.